These 13 T cell receptor beta chains came from one sample sequenced in a study of shared clonotypes between healthy human individuals. CD45RO negativity and positive selection for CCR7 defined naive CD8 cells, a population that excluded terminally differentiated effector memory CD45RA+ cells. Only in-frame clones appear in the TCRdb table, and some are missing; sequencing was by immunoSEQ multiplex PCR. The profile shows 550,000 to 750,000 clones, roughly 96% of them singletons. Material for sequencing was naive CD8+ T cells sorted from blood. The origin of the receptors is a woman aged 30 to 39 in good health.

The genes are TRBV21-1 and TRBJ2-7; TRBD1 is the table's D call and was not checked against the DNA. TRBV21-1 is termed a pseudogene. CDR3 length: 13 amino acids. The CDR3 bases are TGTGCCAGCAGCAAAGGGCAGACCTACGAGCAGTACTTC. Translated: CASSKGQTYEQYF.

The rearrangement links TRBV28 to TRBJ2-1, with TRBD2 matching over 11 bases. Germline trimming cut 6 bases from V and 7 bases from J; bases unmatched to any gene: 11. The CDR3 has 16 amino acids. CDR1 and CDR2 (germline): MDHEN, SYDVKM. CDR3 DNA: TGTGCCAGCAGAGATATAACTAGCGGGAGACCTAATGAGCAGTTCTTC. Its protein product is CASRDITSGRPNEQFF.

This chain connects TRBV28 to TRBJ2-3; TRBD2 aligns across 7 bases. The CDR3 covers 16 residues. The trim removed 2 bases at V and 6 bases at J, leaving 11 bases unmatched. Germline loops: CDR1 MDHEN, CDR2 SYDVKM. CDR3 DNA sequence: TGTGCCAGCAGTTTAAACGCGGGAGCATCACATGATACGCAGTATTTT. Translating it yields CASSLNAGASHDTQYF.

The chain carries TRBV7-3 and TRBJ2-1, with a tentative D call TRBD2 (6 bases). Germline CDR1 and CDR2: SGHTA and FQGTGA. This CDR3 region has 14 residues. The V gene lost 3 bases and the J gene lost 3 bases, with 9 bases spanning the gap. The CDR3 nucleotides are TGTGCCAGCAGCTTGCGGGGAGACTACAATGAGCAGTTCTTC. It encodes CASSLRGDYNEQFF.

This rearrangement joins TRBV27 to TRBJ1-2, with a tentative D call TRBD1 (5 bases). The germline gives CDR1 MNHEY, CDR2 SMNVEV (reference sequence). Between the trimmed V and J ends, which lost 1 base and 5 bases, there was a span of 11 bases. This CDR3 is built from 14 residues. The CDR3 bases are TGTGCCAGCAGTTTATTGGGGGAAGGTTATGGCTACACCTTC. Amino acids: CASSLLGEGYGYTF.

The chain employs TRBV28 and TRBJ2-3, with TRBD2 matching 10 bases. The V gene's germline CDR1 is MDHEN and CDR2 SYDVKM. Losses at the gene ends were 8 bases for V and 2 bases for J; bases not matched to a gene: 13. CDR3 length equals 17 residues. The CDR3 bases are TGTGCCAGCGGGGAGGAGCGGGAGGGCACACCCACAGATACGCAGTATTTT. It codes for CASGEEREGTPTDTQYF.

The CDR3 DNA reads TGTGCCAGCAGTGAATGGGCGAATGTCGCTGAAGCTTTCTTT. Its protein is CASSEWANVAEAFF. The chain uses TRBV25-1 and TRBJ1-1; D not certain. The CDR3 runs 14 residues. V lost 1 base and J 6 bases, leaving 12 bases between the germline ends. Germline V gene sequence: CDR1 MGHDK, CDR2 SYGVNS.

This rearrangement joins TRBV9 to TRBJ2-2; D remains unclear. With 0 bases removed from V and 7 bases from J, the gap between germline ends came to 16 bases. The germline V gene has CDR1 SGDLS and CDR2 YYNGEE. The CDR3 has 16 residues. The CDR3 spells CASSVAYSAGGGELFF. The CDR3 nucleotides read TGTGCCAGCAGCGTAGCTTACAGTGCCGGCGGCGGGGAGCTGTTTTTT.

V gene TRBV28 combines with J gene TRBJ2-2; 7 nucleotides align to TRBD2. With 6 bases clipped from V and 5 bases from J, the junction kept 3 bases outside the gene matches. Germline values: CDR1 MDHEN, CDR2 SYDVKM. The CDR3 is made up of 13 amino acids. For the CDR3, the DNA is TGTGCCAGCAGGGGAGCGGGAACCGGGGAGCTGTTTTTT. It translates to CASRGAGTGELFF.

This rearrangement joins TRBV28 to TRBJ1-2; D possibly corresponds to TRBD1 (6 bases). The length of the CDR3 is 15 residues. Per germline, CDR1 MDHEN and CDR2 SYDVKM. Trimming removed 5 bases from V and 4 bases from J, with 17 bases in between. The CDR3 loop reads CASSPLNTGSYGYTF. CDR3 coding DNA: TGTGCCAGCAGTCCTCTCAATACAGGGAGCTATGGCTACACCTTC.

The chain carries TRBV7-8 and TRBJ2-1; unclear D gene. V lost 1 base to trimming and J lost 7 bases, with 5 bases between them. CDR3 length: 12 amino acids. Germline values: CDR1 SGHVS, CDR2 FQNEAQ. The CDR3 nucleotides read TGTGCCAGCAGCTTAGACGGGAATGAGCAGTTCTTC. Translated, it gives CASSLDGNEQFF.

V and J are TRBV7-8 and TRBJ1-1; a weak D match, TRBD1 (5 bases). This CDR3 is 15 amino acids long. The germline CDR1 and CDR2 sequences are SGHVS and FQNEAQ. The germline V and J ends were trimmed by 4 bases and 4 bases, with 16 bases remaining between them. The CDR3 DNA is TGTGCCAGCAGCTATCCCAATTCAGGGCTCACTGAAGCTTTCTTT. The encoded protein is CASSYPNSGLTEAFF. Based on the CDR3 plus reference TRBV7-8 and TRBJ1-1, the full variable domain is GAGVSQSPRYKVAKRGQDVALRCDPISGHVSLFWYQQALGQGPEFLTYFQNEAQLDKSGLPSDRFFAERPEGSVSTLKIQRTQQEDSAVYLCASSYPNSGLTEAFFGQGTRLTVV.

The chain links TRBV7-9 to TRBJ1-2; D may be TRBD1 (5 bases). Per the germline V gene, CDR1 is SEHNR and CDR2 is FQNEAQ (reference sequence). Trimming removed 6 bases at V and 4 bases at J, with 12 bases between. The CDR3 loop spans 13 amino acids. CDR3 in amino acids: CASSLGPTYGYTF. CDR3 coding DNA: TGTGCCAGCAGTTTGGGACCCACCTATGGCTACACCTTC.